The entry below gives a single T cell receptor beta chain sequence along with its context. What it recognizes is unknown. This entry belongs to a study of Tregs in tolerant kidney transplant recipients. Study conclusions and caveats: Biological reproducibility was not directly addressed, but technical replication error appeared minimal. In tolerant patients, donor-specific Tregs outgrew total Tregs, suggesting antigen-driven expansion.

Recipients received nonmyeloablative bone marrow transplants from related graft donors, with transient mixed chimerism. Thawed PBMCs were FACS-sorted into unstimulated CD4+CD25+CD127- regulatory T cells, CD4+CD25- non-regulatory cells, CD4 and CD8 cells. TCRdb keeps only in-frame clones here, not all; method: immunoSEQ multiplex PCR. The sample has approximately 60,000 clones, approximately 89% seen once; the top ten hold approximately 3.9%. Germline CDR1 and CDR2: LGHNA and YSLEER. Deletions cut 0 bases from V and 8 bases from J, with 13 bases between. The CDR3 is 14 residues long. J is TRBJ1-1 and V is TRBV4-3; D might be TRBD1 (6 bases). This sequence was found in a human patient who received a combined kidney and bone marrow transplant. A share of the T cells may be of graft donor origin. The material was CD4+ T cells from blood (PBMCs), obtained 6 months after the transplant. CDR3 nucleotides: TGCGCCAGCAGCCAAGAGCACAGGGAGTCAGAAGCTTTCTTT. Its protein product is CASSQEHRESEAFF.